Each of the 26 T cell receptor beta chains below was sequenced from the same sample in a study of blood T cell repertoires in COVID-19. TCRdb keeps only in-frame clones here, not all; method: immunoSEQ multiplex PCR. The repertoire holds some 150,000 clones, with 80% to 90% as singletons. The specimen sequenced was peripheral blood. These receptor sequences come from a man in his 60s with active or convalescent COVID-19.

The chain carries TRBV19 and TRBJ2-1, with 8 bases that match TRBD1. Germline values: CDR1 LNHDA, CDR2 SQIVND (reference sequence). This CDR3 is built from 15 residues. The J segment lost 0 bases and the V segment lost 9 bases, leaving 7 bases of the junction unmatched. The chain's CDR3 is CASADRGSSYNEQFF. The CDR3 DNA sequence: TGTGCCAGCGCCGACAGGGGCTCCTCCTACAATGAGCAGTTCTTC.

The chain recombines TRBV3-1 (or the pseudogene TRBV3-2) with TRBJ1-4, with no clear D. The V end lost 4 bases, the J end lost 4 bases, and 10 bases lay between the germline ends. This CDR3 has 14 residues. Germline values: CDR1 LGHDT, CDR2 YNNKEL (reference sequence). Written as DNA, the CDR3 is TGTGCCAGCAGCCCCAGCGGAGTTAATGAAAAACTGTTTTTT. This translates into CASSPSGVNEKLFF.

The genes are TRBV5-6 and TRBJ2-5, with a tentative D call TRBD1 (5 bases). Germline assignment: CDR1 SGHDT and CDR2 YYEEEE. The ends were cut back, 0 bases at V and 4 bases at J, with 13 bases in the middle. The CDR3 has 15 residues. The CDR3 DNA reads TGTGCCAGCAGCTTGGTGGGTAGGCAGGGAGAGACCCAGTACTTC. Translated: CASSLVGRQGETQYF. Full variable domain (remainder filled in from reference TRBV5-6 and TRBJ2-5): DAGVTQSPTHLIKTRGQQVTLRCSPKSGHDTVSWYQQALGQGPQFIFQYYEEEERQRGNFPDRFSGHQFPNYSSELNVNALLLGDSALYLCASSLVGRQGETQYFGPGTRLLVL.

This chain joins TRBV28 and TRBJ2-7; 9 positions match TRBD1. V shed 5 bases and J 5 bases; nucleotides not matched to a gene: 7. The CDR3 consists of 14 residues. Per germline, CDR1 MDHEN and CDR2 SYDVKM. The CDR3 protein is CASSPRTGANEQYF. The CDR3 DNA follows: TGTGCCAGCAGTCCCCGGACAGGGGCGAACGAGCAGTACTTC.

The chain employs TRBV7-9 and TRBJ2-3; 7 bases are a match to TRBD2. The CDR3 extends over 16 amino acids. Germline values: CDR1 SEHNR, CDR2 FQNEAQ (reference sequence). J lost 0 bases, V lost 5 bases, and 8 bases had no gene match. The CDR3 loop reads CASSRGRGKSTDTQYF. The CDR3 DNA reads as TGTGCCAGCAGCCGCGGGCGGGGGAAAAGCACAGATACGCAGTATTTT.

The chain links TRBV5-6 to TRBJ1-5; 7 bases line up with TRBD1. Germline-derived CDR1 and CDR2 are SGHDT and YYEEEE. With 3 bases clipped from V and 9 bases from J, the junction kept 0 bases outside the gene matches. The CDR3 contains 11 residues. The CDR3 DNA sequence: TGTGCCAGCAGCTCAGGGGGGCCCCAGCATTTT. Its translation is CASSSGGPQHF.

The V and J genes are TRBV7-2 and TRBJ2-3; no reliable D call. The CDR3 covers 13 residues. Germline CDR1 SGHTA, CDR2 FQGNSA. V was shortened by 5 bases and J by 6 bases, with 12 bases between the two germline ends. The CDR3 loop reads CASSIYAGDTQYF. The CDR3 DNA sequence: TGTGCCAGCAGCATCTACGCCGGGGATACGCAGTATTTT.

The V and J genes are TRBV6-5 and TRBJ1-2, with TRBD1 matching over 7 bases. CDR1 and CDR2 (germline): MNHEY, SVGAGI. The CDR3 runs 14 residues. The J segment lost 4 bases and the V segment lost 7 bases, leaving 9 bases of the junction unmatched. CDR3 sequence (DNA): TGTGCCAGCACCGAGGAGGGGGCAATCTATGGCTACACCTTC. It is translated as CASTEEGAIYGYTF.

The chain couples TRBV4-2 to TRBJ2-1; TRBD2 might be the D (6 bases). V was cut by 4 bases and J by 4 bases, with 14 bases left in between. The length of the CDR3 is 15 residues. CDR1 is LGHNA, CDR2 YNFKEQ, per germline. The CDR3 nucleotides read TGTGCCAGCAGCCCCCGGACTAAAAAATACAATGAGCAGTTCTTC. Its protein is CASSPRTKKYNEQFF.

This clone showed up just once. One base away lies a much larger clone, so this may be a sequencing read error. The same CDR3 also results from other DNA sequences found in this sample. J is TRBJ2-7 and V is TRBV6-5; 12 nucleotides align to TRBD2. The V and J ends lost 2 bases and 4 bases, in that order; junction bases with no gene match: 0. The CDR3 sequence is 14 residues long. CDR1 and CDR2 (germline): MNHEY, SVGAGI. The CDR3 reads CASSYGTSGYEQYF. The CDR3 region has the DNA TGTGCCAGCAGTTACGGGACTAGCGGGTACGAGCAGTACTTC.

This chain joins TRBV21-1 and TRBJ1-1. TRBV21-1 is flagged as a pseudogene. The CDR3 loop spans 17 amino acids. For the CDR3, the DNA is TGTGCCAGCAGCCGGGACTGTAACCCCGGGAGGAACACTGAAGCTTTCTTT. Protein product: CASSRDCNPGRNTEAFF.

The V and J genes are TRBV7-3 and TRBJ2-2; a weak D match, TRBD2 (6 bases). Between the trimmed V and J ends, which lost 6 bases and 5 bases, there was a span of 10 bases. Looked up from germline, CDR1 is SGHTA and CDR2 is FQGTGA. The CDR3 extends over 13 amino acids. CDR3 sequence reads: CASRVAATGELFF. The CDR3 nucleotides read TGTGCCAGCAGAGTAGCGGCGACCGGGGAGCTGTTTTTT.

The chain is built from TRBV28 and TRBJ1-2; the match to TRBD1 covers 7 bases. Germline CDR1 reads MDHEN; CDR2 reads SYDVKM. V lost 5 bases to trimming and J lost 5 bases; unmatched junction nucleotides: 5. This CDR3 is 13 amino acids long. The CDR3 DNA is TGTGCCAGCAGTGGACCGACAGGGTATGGCTACACCTTC. It yields the protein CASSGPTGYGYTF.

The table lists this clone with a count of one. The rearrangement uses TRBV5-4 and TRBJ2-7, with 12 bases fitting TRBD1. V was pared by 0 bases and J by 4 bases, with 2 bases of the junction left unmatched. This CDR3 region has 15 residues. Germline values: CDR1 SGHNT, CDR2 YYREEE (reference sequence). The CDR3 DNA reads as TGTGCCAGCAGCTTGGGGGACAGGGGGCGGTACGAGCAGTACTTC. Residues: CASSLGDRGRYEQYF.

The chain joins TRBV11-2 to TRBJ2-1; 7 bases match TRBD2. J lost 0 bases, V lost 5 bases, and 10 bases had no gene match. The CDR3 runs to 17 residues. Germline CDR1 reads SGHAT; CDR2 reads FQNNGV. CDR3 coding DNA: TGTGCCAGCAGCCCACGGGCTAGCGGAACCTCCTACAATGAGCAGTTCTTC. The encoded protein is CASSPRASGTSYNEQFF.

The chain carries TRBV30 and TRBJ2-2, with 15 bases identical to TRBD2. Germline CDR1 and CDR2: GTSNPN and SVGIG (reference sequence). The V gene end was trimmed by 4 bases and the J gene end by 5 bases; junction bases not matched to a gene: 11. There are 18 residues in the CDR3. The CDR3 region has the DNA TGTGCCTGGACCCGTTGGACTAGCGGGAGGGCCCGTACCGGGGAGCTGTTTTTT. As protein: CAWTRWTSGRARTGELFF.

CDR3 protein: CASSLSPRGGYTEAFF. The DNA for the CDR3 is TGTGCCAGCAGTTTATCCCCAAGGGGAGGGTACACTGAAGCTTTCTTT. This chain connects TRBV27 to TRBJ1-1, with D possibly TRBD1 on 5 matching bases. The CDR3 length is 16 residues. V lost 0 bases and J 3 bases, leaving 14 bases between the germline ends. Germline CDR1 MNHEY, CDR2 SMNVEV (reference sequence).

The chain couples TRBV19 to TRBJ1-5, with TRBD1 matching over 7 bases. In germline, CDR1 is LNHDA, CDR2 SQIVND (reference sequence). Trimming took 1 base from V and 5 from J; bases not matched to a gene: 8. The CDR3 totals 16 residues. The CDR3 sequence: CASSIGRGQWDQPQHF. The CDR3, as DNA: TGTGCCAGTAGTATAGGAAGGGGGCAGTGGGATCAGCCCCAGCATTTT.

V and J are TRBV12-3 or TRBV12-4 and TRBJ1-1; possibly TRBD1 for D (5 bases). There are 13 residues in the CDR3. V gave up 9 bases and J gave up 4 bases, with 15 bases separating them. CDR3 residues: CASGYYGGTEAFF. As DNA, the CDR3 is TGTGCCAGTGGGTATTACGGGGGCACTGAAGCTTTCTTT.

The chain has TRBV5-4 and TRBJ1-2; TRBD1 might be the D (6 bases). From germline, CDR1 is SGHNT and CDR2 YYREEE (reference sequence). Between the trimmed V and J ends, which lost 4 bases and 10 bases, there was a span of 17 bases. The CDR3 sequence is 13 residues long. This chain's CDR3 is CASSIGTDSDYTF. The DNA for the CDR3 is TGTGCCAGCAGCATTGGGACGGACAGCGACTACACCTTC.

The rearrangement uses TRBV3-1 (or the pseudogene TRBV3-2) and TRBJ2-7; TRBD1 agrees at 10 bases. CDR3 length: 13 amino acids. The junction had 6 bases not matched to a gene; V was cut back by 10 bases and J by 3 bases. Germline CDR1 and CDR2: LGHDT and YNNKEL (reference sequence). CDR3 loop: CATTGTGVYEQYF. The CDR3, as DNA: TGTGCCACCACCGGGACAGGGGTCTACGAGCAGTACTTC.

This chain links TRBV7-9 with TRBJ2-1; 11 nucleotides align to TRBD2. The V and J ends lost 2 bases and 7 bases, in that order; junction bases with no gene match: 4. Germline-derived CDR1 and CDR2 are SEHNR and FQNEAQ (reference sequence). The CDR3 is made up of 15 amino acids. The CDR3 region is CASSLYTSGSNEQFF. Written as DNA, the CDR3 is TGTGCCAGCAGCTTATATACTAGCGGGAGTAATGAGCAGTTCTTC.

This chain uses TRBV12-3 or TRBV12-4 with TRBJ1-1, with D unresolved. The V gene lost 1 base and the J gene lost 10 bases, with 10 bases spanning the gap. CDR3 length equals 12 residues. CDR3 sequence: CASSLGSTRAFF. The CDR3 nucleotides are TGTGCCAGCAGTTTAGGGAGCACTAGAGCTTTCTTT.

The chain uses TRBV7-6 and TRBJ1-2; a possible D gene is TRBD1 (6 bases). The germline CDR1 and CDR2 sequences are SGHVS and FNYEAQ. Trimming pared 3 bases from V and 4 bases from J, leaving 15 bases between. CDR3 size: 15 residues. CDR3 loop: CASSLLGGPSYGYTF. The CDR3 bases are TGTGCCAGCAGCTTGTTGGGGGGGCCATCCTATGGCTACACCTTC.

The genes are TRBV7-2 and TRBJ2-3, with a tentative D call TRBD2 (6 bases). The CDR3 is made up of 17 amino acids. The V end was cut by 5 bases, the J end by 5 bases, with 23 bases between. The V gene's germline CDR1 is SGHTA and CDR2 FQGNSA. As DNA, the CDR3 is TGTGCCAGCAGCCTCAATATGAGGACCCAGGGAGGAGATACGCAGTATTTT. It specifies CASSLNMRTQGGDTQYF.

J is TRBJ2-2 and V is TRBV27, with a tentative D call TRBD1 (6 bases). V gave up 6 bases and J gave up 3 bases, with 11 bases separating them. Germline loops: CDR1 MNHEY, CDR2 SMNVEV (reference sequence). The CDR3 spans 14 residues. CDR3 residues: CASRQGFYTGELFF. The CDR3 DNA is TGTGCCAGCAGGCAGGGGTTTTACACCGGGGAGCTGTTTTTT.